This passage covers 24 T cell receptor beta chains from one sample sequenced in a study of cytomegalovirus exposure and HLA in healthy donors. Use of 60 Vbeta and 13 Jbeta primers characterized the PCR. The assay was immunoSEQ multiplex PCR, and TCRdb's table has in-frame clones only and misses some. Found here are 90,000 or so clones, around four fifths of them singletons; the top ten hold about 2.1%. The sample taken for sequencing was PBMCs. These receptors were obtained from a boy between 10 and 17 years old in good health and CMV-seronegative.

The chain couples TRBV4-1 to TRBJ1-5, with 7 bases identical to TRBD1. Looked up from germline, CDR1 is MGHRA and CDR2 is YSYEKL. Germline trimming cut 2 bases from V and 7 bases from J; bases unmatched to any gene: 5. The CDR3 totals 14 residues. CDR3 region: CASSQNRGGQPQHF. The CDR3 DNA sequence: TGCGCCAGCAGCCAAAACAGGGGTGGACAGCCCCAGCATTTT.

The table lists this clone with a few counts. This sequence joins TRBV4-1 and TRBJ2-7, with 8 bases identical to TRBD1. The length of the CDR3 is 14 residues. The junction had 7 bases not matched to a gene; V was cut back by 4 bases and J by 5 bases. The V gene's germline CDR1 is MGHRA and CDR2 YSYEKL. The CDR3 sequence is CASSRGDRPDEQYF. In nucleotides, the CDR3 is TGCGCCAGCAGCCGAGGGGACAGGCCCGACGAGCAGTACTTC.

The chain is built from TRBV7-9 and TRBJ1-4; D remains unclear. Trimming removed 1 base from V and 10 bases from J, with 7 bases in between. Looked up from germline, CDR1 is SEHNR and CDR2 is FQNEAQ (reference sequence). The CDR3 sequence is 12 residues long. The DNA for the CDR3 is TGTGCCAGCAGCTTAGTTTCCGGAAAACTGTTTTTT. Residues: CASSLVSGKLFF.

The chain combines TRBV27 with TRBJ2-6; tentative D call: TRBD1 (5 bases). Looked up from germline, CDR1 is MNHEY and CDR2 is SMNVEV (reference sequence). This CDR3 has 14 residues. V dropped 5 bases and J dropped 4 bases, with 9 bases sitting between them. The DNA of the CDR3 is TGTGCCAGCAGTGCAGGGTCCGGGGCCAACGTCCTGACTTTC. It yields the protein CASSAGSGANVLTF. The full variable domain, in which reference TRBV27 and TRBJ2-6 provide the parts outside the CDR3, is EAQVTQNPRYLITVTGKKLTVTCSQNMNHEYMSWYRQDPGLGLRQIYYSMNVEVTDKGDVPEGYKVSRKEKRNFPLILESPSPNQTSLYFCASSAGSGANVLTFGAGSRLTVL.

The rearrangement links TRBV7-2 to TRBJ1-4, with 7 bases matching TRBD1. The CDR3 totals 16 residues. CDR1 is SGHTA and CDR2 is FQGNSA in the germline V gene. V shed 2 bases, J shed 4 bases, and the junction held 7 bases outside the gene matches. The CDR3 reads CASSLTPGQINEKLFF. In DNA form, the CDR3 reads TGTGCCAGCAGCTTAACTCCGGGACAGATTAATGAAAAACTGTTTTTT.

This clone was counted a single time. V usage is TRBV6-5 and J usage is TRBJ1-2; no clear D gene. From germline, CDR1 is MNHEY and CDR2 SVGAGI. The CDR3 is 16 residues long. V was shortened by 0 bases and J by 6 bases, with 17 bases between the two germline ends. The CDR3 sequence: CASSYSSPSSLHGYTF. The CDR3 DNA reads as TGTGCCAGCAGTTACTCATCCCCTTCGAGTCTGCATGGCTACACCTTC.

The chain carries TRBV28 and TRBJ1-1; perhaps TRBD1 as D (6 bases). V was clipped by 5 bases and J by 4 bases, with 14 bases between them. Germline V CDR1 and CDR2: MDHEN, SYDVKM. The CDR3 totals 14 residues. CDR3: CASSRNDRFTEAFF. The CDR3 DNA reads as TGTGCCAGCAGTAGGAACGACAGGTTCACTGAAGCTTTCTTT.

This chain joins TRBV30 and TRBJ2-5, with D possibly TRBD1 on 5 matching bases. This CDR3 has 15 amino acids. Trimming removed 0 bases from V and 1 base from J, with 12 bases in between. Germline lookup yields CDR1 GTSNPN and CDR2 SVGIG (reference sequence). The CDR3 region is CAWSVQRQLQETQYF. The CDR3 nucleotides read TGTGCCTGGAGTGTACAACGACAGCTCCAAGAGACCCAGTACTTC.

The CDR3 DNA sequence: TGTGCCAGCAGCTCCCCAGGGACAGGGTTGACCGGGGAGCTGTTTTTT. This encodes CASSSPGTGLTGELFF. The chain couples TRBV11-2 to TRBJ2-2, with 9 bases aligning to TRBD1. Germline values: CDR1 SGHAT, CDR2 FQNNGV. The J segment lost 5 bases and the V segment lost 4 bases, leaving 8 bases of the junction unmatched. The CDR3 totals 16 residues.

This chain uses TRBV7-2 with TRBJ2-7; the D is unclear. CDR3 size: 14 residues. Germline V lookup: CDR1 SGHTA, CDR2 FQGNSA. With 0 bases removed from V and 4 bases from J, the gap between germline ends came to 10 bases. The CDR3 loop is CASSLAPGWYEQYF. The CDR3 DNA reads TGTGCCAGCAGCTTAGCTCCGGGTTGGTACGAGCAGTACTTC.

The chain employs TRBV5-1 and TRBJ2-1; 9 nucleotides match TRBD1. CDR1 and CDR2 from the germline V gene are SGHRS and YFSETQ. Losses at the gene ends were 7 bases for V and 5 bases for J; bases not matched to a gene: 10. The CDR3 is 15 amino acids. This chain's CDR3 is CASGGRDRENNEQFF. The CDR3 DNA follows: TGCGCCAGCGGAGGCCGGGACAGGGAAAACAATGAGCAGTTCTTC.

This chain connects TRBV6-5 to TRBJ1-5, with D perhaps TRBD1 (6 bases). V shed 5 bases and J shed 8 bases, with 19 bases lying between them. This CDR3 contains 15 residues. Germline assignment: CDR1 MNHEY and CDR2 SVGAGI. CDR3 coding DNA: TGTGCCAGCAGTACCCTCCCTCTGGGGGCGAAGCCCCAGCATTTT. Translation: CASSTLPLGAKPQHF.

By proportion, this clone is large. The chain combines TRBV4-1 with TRBJ1-4; D not resolved. Per germline, CDR1 MGHRA and CDR2 YSYEKL. Deletions cut 5 bases from V and 0 bases from J, with 13 bases between. This CDR3 has 16 amino acids. The CDR3 nucleotides are TGCGCCAGCAGCTCCCTTGCGGGATCAACTAATGAAAAACTGTTTTTT. Its protein is CASSSLAGSTNEKLFF.

The genes are TRBV6-6 and TRBJ1-1, with 7 bases fitting TRBD1. The CDR3 runs to 14 residues. Germline assignment: CDR1 MNHNY and CDR2 SVGAGI (reference sequence). V shed 7 bases and J 0 bases; nucleotides not matched to a gene: 5. CDR3: CASTNRGMNTEAFF. In DNA, the CDR3 is TGTGCCAGCACAAACAGGGGAATGAACACTGAAGCTTTCTTT.

The gene calls are TRBV6-5 and TRBJ2-5, with 8 bases aligning to TRBD1. The CDR3 has 15 residues. Germline trimming cut 0 bases from V and 5 bases from J; bases unmatched to any gene: 5. Per germline, CDR1 MNHEY and CDR2 SVGAGI. CDR3 amino acids: CASSYSAGGLETQYF. The CDR3 nucleotides read TGTGCCAGCAGTTACTCCGCAGGGGGCCTGGAGACCCAGTACTTC.

V is TRBV30 and J is TRBJ1-5; D not certain. Trimming stripped 3 bases from V and 3 bases from J, with 12 bases between. The CDR3 runs to 14 residues. Germline V lookup: CDR1 GTSNPN, CDR2 SVGIG (reference sequence). CDR3 residues: CAWSPLVFNQPQHF. CDR3 coding DNA: TGTGCCTGGAGCCCCCTCGTATTCAATCAGCCCCAGCATTTT.

The chain uses TRBV7-8 and TRBJ2-3, with TRBD2 matching 12 bases. J was trimmed by 3 bases and V by 4 bases; bases with no gene match: 2. Germline V gives CDR1 SGHVS, CDR2 FQNEAQ. The CDR3 loop spans 15 amino acids. Here the CDR3 DNA reads TGTGCCAGCAGCTCACTAGCGGGGGGTACAGATACGCAGTATTTT. It encodes CASSSLAGGTDTQYF.

This clone was seen only a few times. J is TRBJ2-7 and V is TRBV18, with 9 bases aligning to TRBD2. Per germline, CDR1 KGHSH and CDR2 LQKENI. The CDR3 spans 15 residues. With 2 bases clipped from V and 4 bases from J, the junction kept 6 bases outside the gene matches. CDR3 in amino acids: CASSPTAGGGYEQYF. Written as DNA, the CDR3 is TGTGCCAGCTCACCAACGGCGGGAGGGGGATACGAGCAGTACTTC.

This clone appeared a single time. The V gene is TRBV6-6, the J gene TRBJ2-7; D gene unclear. The CDR3 totals 11 residues. Germline CDR1 reads MNHNY; CDR2 reads SVGAGI (reference sequence). The V and J ends lost 2 bases and 5 bases respectively, with 4 bases between them. CDR3 region: CASSYTDEQYF. The CDR3 DNA reads as TGTGCCAGCAGTTACACAGACGAGCAGTACTTC.

The chain has TRBV5-1 and TRBJ2-4; D may be TRBD2 (5 bases). Germline CDR1 is SGHRS and CDR2 is YFSETQ. V was clipped by 5 bases and J by 0 bases, with 27 bases between them. CDR3 length: 20 amino acids. CDR3 nucleotides: TGCGCCAGCAGAAGTGGAGAGAAGGGAGATCCTGAACTAGCCAAAAACATTCAGTACTTC. It codes for CASRSGEKGDPELAKNIQYF.

The genes are TRBV6-4 and TRBJ2-1; 9 bases are shared with TRBD2. Germline assignment: CDR1 MRHNA and CDR2 SNTAGT. The CDR3 contains 14 residues. The ends lost 3 bases at V and 8 bases at J; junction bases unmatched: 5. CDR3 nucleotides: TGTGCCAGCAGTGAGGCGGGGGGGCGGGATGAGCAGTTCTTC. It yields the protein CASSEAGGRDEQFF.

This clone was detected only a few times. The CDR3 DNA is TGCGCCAGCAGCCAAGATCACAGCTCTGGGGCCAACGTCCTGACTTTC. Translation gives CASSQDHSSGANVLTF. J is TRBJ2-6 and V is TRBV4-3, with D uncertain. The CDR3 is 16 residues long. V was shortened by 0 bases and J by 0 bases, with 6 bases between the two germline ends. Germline V gene sequence: CDR1 LGHNA, CDR2 YSLEER.

CDR3 in amino acids: CASSGTLGTSVSYEQYF. The CDR3 nucleotides read TGTGCCAGCAGCGGAACACTGGGGACTAGCGTCTCCTACGAGCAGTACTTC. The chain uses TRBV5-4 and TRBJ2-7; TRBD2 matches 10 bases. V lost 4 bases, J lost 0 bases, and 10 bases stayed unmatched. The CDR3 contains 17 residues. CDR1 is SGHNT, CDR2 YYREEE, per germline (reference sequence).

The CDR3 sequence is CASSGGGTEAFF. The DNA of the CDR3 is TGTGCCAGCAGCGGGGGGGGCACTGAAGCTTTCTTT. This chain joins TRBV9 and TRBJ1-1; weak D call: TRBD1 (5 bases). Germline V CDR1 and CDR2: SGDLS, YYNGEE. This CDR3 contains 12 residues. Between the trimmed V and J ends, which lost 3 bases and 4 bases, there was a span of 7 bases. Supplemented by reference TRBV9 and TRBJ1-1, the full variable domain reads DSGVTQTPKHLITATGQRVTLRCSPRSGDLSVYWYQQSLDQGLQFLIQYYNGEERAKGNILERFSAQQFPDLHSELNLSSLELGDSALYFCASSGGGTEAFFGQGTRLTVV.